Listed below are T cell receptor beta chains from one sample, sequenced in a study of PD-1 blockade in classical Hodgkin lymphoma. Produced via immunoSEQ multiplex PCR; TCRdb's table is partial and in-frame only. The sample includes approximately 59,000 clones, 75% to 95% of them seen just once. The sample in question was peripheral blood mononuclear cells (PBMCs), obtained before the second cycle of nivolumab. These receptors all stem from a human donor with classical Hodgkin lymphoma. CDR3s include the opening cysteine and the closing phenylalanine or tryptophan. A D gene is named only where the DNA matches it firmly. Only some rows state a clone size, as once, few, many or a class for expanded clones.

j_gene: TRBJ2-7; d_gene: TRBD1; v_gene: TRBV9; abundance: NA; CDR3nt: TGTGCCAGCAGCTCTTCAGGGGGACAGGGAGCCTACGAGCAGTACTTC; CDR3aa: CASSSSGGQGAYEQYF
j_gene: TRBJ2-3; d_gene: NA; v_gene: TRBV20-1; abundance: once; CDR3nt: TGCAGTGCCCCGACCCTCAATACGCAGTATTTT; CDR3aa: CSAPTLNTQYF
j_gene: TRBJ2-1; d_gene: NA; v_gene: TRBV11-2; abundance: NA; CDR3nt: TGTGCCAGCAGCCCCCTTTGGAGAAAGGGGTTCTTC; CDR3aa: CASSPLWRKGFF
j_gene: TRBJ2-2; d_gene: TRBD1; v_gene: TRBV6-5; abundance: NA; CDR3nt: TGTGCCGTTCTACCGGGACAGGGGGGGGCCGGGGAGCTGTTTTTT; CDR3aa: CAVLPGQGGAGELFF
j_gene: TRBJ1-6; d_gene: TRBD1; v_gene: TRBV27; abundance: once; CDR3nt: TGTGCCAGCAGCCCGGGACAGCTTAATTCACCCCTCCACTTT; CDR3aa: CASSPGQLNSPLHF
j_gene: TRBJ1-4; d_gene: NA; v_gene: TRBV5-1; abundance: NA; CDR3nt: TGCGCCAGCAGACCCCTGGACGGATTGAATGAAAAACTGTTTTTT; CDR3aa: CASRPLDGLNEKLFF
j_gene: TRBJ2-1; d_gene: TRBD2; v_gene: TRBV30; abundance: NA; CDR3nt: TGTGCCTGGAGTAGGCTAGCGGGGGACAATGAGCAGTTCTTC; CDR3aa: CAWSRLAGDNEQFF
j_gene: TRBJ2-1; d_gene: NA; v_gene: TRBV9; abundance: NA; CDR3nt: TGTGCCAGCAGCGTAGTCCCTAGTGAGCAGTTCTTC; CDR3aa: CASSVVPSEQFF
j_gene: TRBJ2-3; d_gene: TRBD2; v_gene: TRBV9; abundance: NA; CDR3nt: TGTGCCAGCAGCTCCGGTTGGGGGGGAAGCACAGATACGCAGTATTTT; CDR3aa: CASSSGWGGSTDTQYF
j_gene: TRBJ2-6; d_gene: TRBD1; v_gene: TRBV6-6; abundance: NA; CDR3nt: TGTGCCAGCAGGGGACAGGGGTATACTGGGGCCAACGTCCTGACTTTC; CDR3aa: CASRGQGYTGANVLTF
j_gene: TRBJ1-4; d_gene: TRBD1; v_gene: TRBV28; abundance: NA; CDR3nt: TGTGCCAGCAGTCGACAGGGGGCGACTAATGAAAAACTGTTTTTT; CDR3aa: CASSRQGATNEKLFF
j_gene: TRBJ1-1; d_gene: NA; v_gene: TRBV6-1; abundance: NA; CDR3nt: TGTGCCAGCAGGGGGACTGAAGCTTTCTTT; CDR3aa: CASRGTEAFF
j_gene: TRBJ2-3; d_gene: TRBD1; v_gene: TRBV6-5; abundance: NA; CDR3nt: TGTGCCAGCAGTTACTCGGACAGGGTTAGCACAGATACGCAGTATTTT; CDR3aa: CASSYSDRVSTDTQYF
j_gene: TRBJ2-7; d_gene: NA; v_gene: TRBV9; abundance: once; CDR3nt: TGTGCCAGCAGCGTAGGTGGGGACGAGCAGTACTTC; CDR3aa: CASSVGGDEQYF